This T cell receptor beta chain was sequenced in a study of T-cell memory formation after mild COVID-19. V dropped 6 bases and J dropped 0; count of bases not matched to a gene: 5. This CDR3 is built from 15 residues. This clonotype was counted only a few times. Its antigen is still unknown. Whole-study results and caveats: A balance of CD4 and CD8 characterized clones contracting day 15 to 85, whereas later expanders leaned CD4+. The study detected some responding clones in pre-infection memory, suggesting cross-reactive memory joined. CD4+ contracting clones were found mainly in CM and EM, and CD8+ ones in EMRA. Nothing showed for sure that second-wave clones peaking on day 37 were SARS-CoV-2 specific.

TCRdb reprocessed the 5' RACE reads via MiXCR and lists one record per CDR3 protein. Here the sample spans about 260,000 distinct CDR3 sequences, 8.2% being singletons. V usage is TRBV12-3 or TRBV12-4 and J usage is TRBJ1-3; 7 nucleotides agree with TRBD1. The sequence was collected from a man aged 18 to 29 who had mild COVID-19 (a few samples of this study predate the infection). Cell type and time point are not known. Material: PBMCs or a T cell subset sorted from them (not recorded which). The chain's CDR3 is CASRPTGSSGNTIYF. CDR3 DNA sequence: TGTGCCAGCAGGCCGACAGGGAGCTCTGGAAACACCATATATTTT.